A single sample is the source of the 20 T cell receptor beta chains below, sequenced in a study of technical replicates of blood from several donors. Using immunoSEQ multiplex PCR, the repertoire was profiled, and TCRdb retains in-frame clones only, with some absent. Of 60,000 to 80,000 clones listed, roughly 90% are singletons. Sequencing was done on a sample of PBMCs. The receptors shown here come from a human donor in good health. Some clones in this sample may be carry-over from other donors' samples.

The V call is TRBV27, the J call TRBJ2-7; TRBD1 matches at 7 bases. Per germline, CDR1 MNHEY and CDR2 SMNVEV (reference sequence). V shed 2 bases and J 0 bases; nucleotides not matched to a gene: 1. The CDR3 totals 14 residues. The CDR3 nucleotides read TGTGCCAGCAGTTTACCAGGGGGCTCCTACGAGCAGTACTTC. Translation: CASSLPGGSYEQYF.

This chain links TRBV5-1 with TRBJ2-3, with a weak D call TRBD1 (6 bases). CDR1 and CDR2 (germline): SGHRS, YFSETQ. This CDR3 has 18 amino acids. Trimming removed 2 bases at V and 4 bases at J, with 23 bases between. This CDR3 is CASSLGSQGDPRADTQYF. The DNA of the CDR3 is TGCGCCAGCAGCTTAGGGTCACAGGGTGACCCCCGAGCAGATACGCAGTATTTT.

The rearrangement links TRBV14 to TRBJ1-6; D is unresolved. In germline, CDR1 is SGHDN, CDR2 FVKESK. The V and J ends lost 0 bases and 8 bases respectively, with 17 bases between them. The CDR3 is 17 amino acids. As DNA, the CDR3 is TGTGCCAGCAGCCAAGAAGGTTCAAGAGGGTGGGATTCACCCCTCCACTTT. As protein: CASSQEGSRGWDSPLHF. Combining the CDR3 with reference TRBV14 and TRBJ1-6 gives the whole variable domain EAGVTQFPSHSVIEKGQTVTLRCDPISGHDNLYWYRRVMGKEIKFLLHFVKESKQDESGMPNNRFLAERTGGTYSTLKVQPAELEDSGVYFCASSQEGSRGWDSPLHFGNGTRLTVT.

The V gene is TRBV4-3, the J gene TRBJ2-7; D is ambiguous. The CDR3 loop spans 13 amino acids. Germline V CDR1 and CDR2: LGHNA, YSLEER. Deletions cut 1 base from V and 6 bases from J, with 10 bases between. The CDR3 loop reads CASSQVMGIEQYF. The CDR3 DNA sequence: TGCGCCAGCAGCCAAGTCATGGGCATCGAGCAGTACTTC.

The rearrangement uses TRBV6-7 and TRBJ2-7, with TRBD1 as a possible D gene (5 bases). TRBV6-7 is given ORF status, its function remaining uncertain. V lost 5 bases to trimming and J lost 0 bases, with 11 bases between them. The CDR3 spans 14 residues. The CDR3 sequence is CASSQTTASYEQYF. The CDR3 nucleotides are TGTGCCAGCAGTCAGACGACAGCCTCCTACGAGCAGTACTTC.

This clone was seen only once. V gene TRBV10-3 combines with J gene TRBJ1-1; D unclear. This CDR3 is built from 14 residues. Germline V gives CDR1 ENHRY, CDR2 SYGVKD. Trimming removed 0 bases from V and 1 base from J, with 6 bases in between. CDR3 sequence: CAISESQQNTEAFF. CDR3 DNA: TGTGCCATCAGTGAGTCCCAACAGAACACTGAAGCTTTCTTT.

V gene TRBV7-7 combines with J gene TRBJ2-1; weak D call: TRBD2 (5 bases). V was shortened by 1 base and J by 9 bases, with 10 bases between the two germline ends. The CDR3 totals 13 residues. Germline lookup yields CDR1 SSHAT and CDR2 FNYEAQ (reference sequence). CDR3 in amino acids: CASSLELGVEQFF. The CDR3 nucleotides are TGTGCCAGCAGCTTAGAACTAGGAGTTGAGCAGTTCTTC.

The rearrangement uses TRBV4-1 and TRBJ2-6, with TRBD1 matching 7 bases. Germline V gives CDR1 MGHRA, CDR2 YSYEKL. Trimming cost V 2 bases and J 0 bases; bases outside gene matches: 10. The CDR3 is 19 residues long. The CDR3 region has the DNA TGCGCCAGCAGCCAACCTCAGGGGGTCCCCCTCTCTGGGGCCAACGTCCTGACTTTC. Protein: CASSQPQGVPLSGANVLTF.

The V gene is TRBV5-4, the J gene TRBJ2-5; TRBD2 aligns across 9 bases. The CDR3 runs to 15 residues. Germline assignment: CDR1 SGHNT and CDR2 YYREEE (reference sequence). With 2 bases clipped from V and 5 bases from J, the junction kept 7 bases outside the gene matches. CDR3 sequence (DNA): TGTGCCAGCAGCTTTCCGGGCGGGGGGGCTGAGACCCAGTACTTC. Protein product: CASSFPGGGAETQYF.

This clone was detected only a few times. The chain carries TRBV27 and TRBJ2-7; 7 bases match TRBD2. With V trimmed by 11 bases and J by 4 bases, 17 bases remained unmatched. Germline-derived CDR1 and CDR2 are MNHEY and SMNVEV (reference sequence). This CDR3 spans 15 amino acids. CDR3: CAGETQASGNYEQYF. CDR3 in DNA: TGTGCCGGAGAGACTCAGGCTAGCGGAAATTACGAGCAGTACTTC.

The rearrangement joins TRBV15 to TRBJ2-2; 8 bases map to TRBD2. The junction had 7 bases not matched to a gene; V was cut back by 3 bases and J by 4 bases. The length of the CDR3 is 16 residues. The germline CDR1 and CDR2 sequences are LNHNV and YYDKDF (reference sequence). The CDR3 here is CATSSGSGETTGELFF. CDR3 DNA: TGTGCCACCAGCAGCGGTAGCGGGGAAACCACCGGGGAGCTGTTTTTT.

This rearrangement joins TRBV7-9 to TRBJ2-5; D possibly corresponds to TRBD2 (6 bases). Germline CDR1 and CDR2: SEHNR and FQNEAQ (reference sequence). Trimming shortened V by 5 bases and J by 5 bases, and 12 bases separated the two germline ends. The CDR3 is made up of 13 amino acids. The CDR3 DNA reads as TGTGCCAGCAGCCACCGGGACTGGGAGACCCAGTACTTC. As protein: CASSHRDWETQYF. The full variable domain, its missing parts supplied by reference TRBV7-9 and TRBJ2-5, is DTGVSQNPRHKITKRGQNVTFRCDPISEHNRLYWYRQTLGQGPEFLTYFQNEAQLEKSRLLSDRFSAERPKGSFSTLEIQRTEQGDSAMYLCASSHRDWETQYFGPGTRLLVL.

The V gene is TRBV7-2, the J gene TRBJ2-5, with TRBD2 as a possible D gene (6 bases). This CDR3 spans 15 amino acids. Trimming cost V 4 bases and J 5 bases, with 17 bases left between them. The V gene's germline CDR1 is SGHTA and CDR2 FQGNSA. This chain's CDR3 is CASSSLTRKLETQYF. CDR3 bases: TGTGCCAGCAGCTCCCTGACTAGGAAGCTGGAGACCCAGTACTTC.

V and J are TRBV27 and TRBJ1-1; D is possibly TRBD1 (5 bases). Germline-derived CDR1 and CDR2 are MNHEY and SMNVEV (reference sequence). Between the trimmed V and J ends, which lost 5 bases and 7 bases, there was a span of 11 bases. The CDR3 is 12 amino acids. DNA for the CDR3: TGTGCCAGCAGTAGGGGCGGTTTTGAAGCTTTCTTT. Encoded protein: CASSRGGFEAFF.

The CDR3 DNA reads TGTGCCAGCAGCTATGGGGGGGTAGCGGGGTACAATGAGCAGTTCTTC. It yields the protein CASSYGGVAGYNEQFF. V and J are TRBV7-9 and TRBJ2-1; 8 positions agree with TRBD2. Germline loops: CDR1 SEHNR, CDR2 FQNEAQ (reference sequence). V was clipped by 4 bases and J by 4 bases; unmatched bases: 9. The CDR3 spans 16 residues. Filled out from reference TRBV7-9 and TRBJ2-1, the complete variable domain reads DTGVSQNPRHKITKRGQNVTFRCDPISEHNRLYWYRQTLGQGPEFLTYFQNEAQLEKSRLLSDRFSAERPKGSFSTLEIQRTEQGDSAMYLCASSYGGVAGYNEQFFGPGTRLTVL.

This clone is a singleton in its sample. This chain links TRBV25-1 with TRBJ1-2; no clear D gene. Germline V CDR1 and CDR2: MGHDK, SYGVNS. CDR3 length equals 13 residues. V was pared by 4 bases and J by 3 bases, with 9 bases between. The CDR3 region is CASSVQEDYGYTF. The CDR3 region has the DNA TGTGCCAGCAGTGTCCAGGAAGACTATGGCTACACCTTC.

The chain uses TRBV7-2 and TRBJ2-1; the match to TRBD1 covers 9 bases. Unmatched junction bases numbered 7, after V lost 6 bases and J lost 4 bases. Germline V lookup: CDR1 SGHTA, CDR2 FQGNSA. CDR3 size: 15 residues. CDR3 DNA sequence: TGTGCCAGCAGAAGAAGGACAGGGGTATACAATGAGCAGTTCTTC. Amino acids: CASRRRTGVYNEQFF.

The chain has TRBV6-1 and TRBJ1-2, with no clear D. The CDR3 has 14 residues. V was shortened by 3 bases and J by 3 bases, with 11 bases between the two germline ends. Germline values: CDR1 MNHNS, CDR2 SASEGT. The CDR3 spells CASSEGNWHYGYTF. CDR3 bases: TGTGCCAGCAGTGAGGGCAATTGGCACTATGGCTACACCTTC.

J is TRBJ1-2 and V is TRBV5-1, with 10 nucleotides matching TRBD1. V trimming: 3 bases; J trimming: 4 bases; junction bases outside the gene matches: 3. The CDR3 consists of 14 residues. Per germline, CDR1 SGHRS and CDR2 YFSETQ. The CDR3, as DNA: TGCGCCAGCAGCTCGGGACAGGGGCCCTATGGCTACACCTTC. Amino acid sequence: CASSSGQGPYGYTF. Complete variable domain (other parts from reference TRBV5-1 and TRBJ1-2): KAGVTQTPRYLIKTRGQQVTLSCSPISGHRSVSWYQQTPGQGLQFLFEYFSETQRNKGNFPGRFSGRQFSNSRSEMNVSTLELGDSALYLCASSSGQGPYGYTFGSGTRLTVV.

This clone was detected only once. The rearrangement links TRBV4-2 to TRBJ2-5, with 12 bases lining up with TRBD2. CDR3 length: 17 residues. CDR1 and CDR2 (germline): LGHNA, YNFKEQ. With V trimmed by 1 base and J by 7 bases, 10 bases remained unmatched. CDR3 in DNA: TGTGCCAGCAGCCAAGGTACCCCTAGCGGGGGGGCAGGGACCCAGTACTTC. Protein: CASSQGTPSGGAGTQYF.